This T cell receptor beta chain was identified during a study of regulatory T cells in long-lasting Graves disease (TCRdb year 2021). Study-wide context: To count as having persistent Graves' disease, a patient had to have received antithyroid drug treatment for over 5 years with TSH receptor autoantibodies remaining persistently positive. Patients with persistent Graves' disease were compared with patients with newly diagnosed Graves' disease using TCR sequencing and RNA sequencing of peripheral blood. The study was registered as a clinical trial and conducted in China. TCR sequencing covered about 13 persistent and 20 newly diagnosed Graves' disease patients, around 35 samples in total. Antithyroid drugs had been taken for approximately 10 years on average by persistent Graves' disease patients in the clinical cohort.

Receptor libraries were prepared by multiplex PCR. For sequencing, an Illumina HiSeq 4000 was employed. CDR3 regions were amplified by Arm-PCR with iRepertoire HTBI primers to construct TCR beta libraries. Before sequencing, the PCR products underwent gel purification. As for how the authors treated the data: A total of around 66 TRBV and under 15 TRBJ segments were identified across samples and were used for gene usage analysis of CDR3 amino acid clonotypes. COPE and FqMerger were used to merge filtered high-quality paired reads into contigs. Contigs were aligned with BLAST to IMGT TRBV, TRBD and TRBJ reference genes, and CDR3 was defined per IMGT. Any clonotype with a frequency above 0.1% was counted as a highly expanded clone. Shannon entropy served as the measure of repertoire diversity, while the Gini coefficient captured V-J evenness. Clonotypes shared by more than one individual were considered public. The raw public reads went through TCRdb reprocessing: fastp at Q25, MiXCR clone calling, in-frame beta chains kept. Each entry merges the rows of one CDR3 protein and shows their most common DNA and genes. The V and J calls, along with clone size, are taken from TCRdb and not from the paper's own processing. Present in this sample are around 460,000 distinct CDR3 sequences, roughly 21% of which were seen just once. The ten largest clonotypes hold less than 9% of the sample.

The sample's time point label is to be understood as: persistent/refractory GD, antithyroid drugs over 5 years with positive TRAb. RNA was extracted from PBMCs in TRIzol for both TCR sequencing and RNA sequencing. The diagnosis of Graves' disease followed American Thyroid Association guidelines. The patients came from an endocrinology department in Xi'an, China. From each patient, about 8.9 milliliters of peripheral blood was collected into an EDTA anticoagulant tube. Ficoll Paque Plus density gradient separation was used to isolate PBMCs, and no further T cell sorting was performed. An Agilent 2100 Bioanalyzer and agarose gel were used to check RNA quality, and a NanoDrop 2000 was used to measure RNA concentration. From the germline V gene, CDR1 is SGHRS and CDR2 is YFSETQ. Trimming takes 4 bases from V and 1 base from J, and the germline ends sit 20 bases apart. From its cysteine to its phenylalanine, the CDR3 spans 17 amino acids. Left in the record is the CDR3 DNA by itself, 51 bases read in frame from the first base.

About this clonotype: The antigen this receptor binds is unknown. No base quality information exists; no much larger clone differs at one position.

General conclusions and limits of the study: A larger number of public clonotypes was shared among persistent patients (approximately 3,000) than among newly diagnosed patients (over 850). Sequencing and analysis were restricted to the TCR beta chain. Lower TCR Shannon entropy and fewer highly expanded clones were observed in persistent Graves' disease patients than in newly diagnosed patients, which suggested clonal expansion. Peripheral blood alone was examined, since thyroid tissue, which constituted the primary lesion, could not be accessed. Persistent disease showed preferential use of TRBV28, TRBJ1-2 and TRBJ2-5, whereas newly diagnosed disease favored TRBV20-1 and TRBJ2-1. The authors noted that the small sample size was a limitation that may lower accuracy.

This TCR derives from a female donor with Graves disease. The V and J segments used are TRBV5-1 and TRBJ1-1; the D gene is unclear. The specimen was peripheral blood mononuclear cells (PBMCs), collected when the disease was refractory, from a patient treated with antithyroid drugs. The CDR3 region has the sequence CASSPAFGSRRNTEAFF. The DNA sequence is TGCGCCAGCAGCCCCGCGTTCGGATCAAGGAGGAACACTGAAGCTTTCTTT.